What follows is one T cell receptor (beta chain) and its context. Its antigen remains unidentified. No much larger clonotype is one base removed from it; base qualities were not supplied. The data derive from a study of T cell responses to AZD1222 COVID-19 vaccine (dated by TCRdb to the early 2020s). For the study in its entirety: A total of approximately 230 trial participants underwent TCR sequencing, of whom 207 received two doses of AZD1222 and about 25 received two doses of the MenACWY control vaccine. Trial participants were enrolled by age into 18-55, 56-69 and 70-plus year subgroups, with about 150, 28 and 57 TCR-sequenced participants respectively.

The CDR3 regions of human TCRbeta chains were analyzed by immunosequencing. The authors processed their data as follows. TCRs in the repertoires were compared against a reference library of SARS-CoV-2-specific TCRs that had been generated with the MIRA antigen-specificity platform. Breadth was defined as the fraction of unique TCRs that were SARS-CoV-2-associated. Depth was defined as the fraction of total T cells that were SARS-CoV-2-associated. Using the MIRA data, every spike-specific TCR was mapped to the spike region that the TCR reacted to and assigned to either a CD4 or a CD8 class. Log10-transformed breadth and depth values were compared by one-way ANOVA with Sidak's multiple comparisons tests. TCRdb took this table from immuneACCESS and kept in-frame rearrangements with V and J called. Such tables lack part of the clones; where checked against another copy, unresolved V genes explain under half of the gap, and the rest is unexplained. The V and J calls and the clone size are those of that table, but D and trimming were determined from the DNA. This sample is represented by approximately 50,000 clones; roughly 90% of them were singletons. Together, the top ten hold 6% to 7.5% of the sample.

Paper-wide results and their limitations: Reportedly, close to half of the unique spike-specific TCRs recognized epitopes lying outside the regions that are mutated in the B.1.351 and B.1.1.7 variants. Participants were mostly white British, with more females than males. The authors suggested clonal diversity may have been underestimated. Spike-specific TCR breadth and depth rose significantly after two AZD1222 doses compared with day 0 and with MenACWY recipients. Conclusions about previously exposed vaccinees are limited because only six or seven AZD1222 recipients were SARS-CoV-2 seropositive at baseline. Because no samples from the day 14 peak response were available, repertoires could be characterized only after the peak T cell response. In the small 56-69-year group, the increase in depth fell short of significance, most likely because of low power. CD4 TCRs associated with the vaccine covered the entire spike protein, and the dominant responses were in regions 160-218 and 743-854.

V lost 0 bases and J lost 7 bases; the stretch between them is 12 bases long. As encoded in the germline V gene, CDR1 is MNHEY while CDR2 is SVGAGI. The cysteine opens and the phenylalanine closes a CDR3 of 15 amino acids. Solely the CDR3 DNA is kept, with 45 bases framed from the first base. The time point label corresponds to: about 28 days (+/-7) after the second vaccine dose. AZD1222 recipients given second doses at about 4 weeks or at about 12 weeks were pooled, since spike-specific TCR depth and breadth were not found to differ between the two schedules. The vaccinee samples were drawn from two UK trials, COV001 and COV002, one of which was a single-blind randomized controlled phase 2/3 trial testing AZD1222 (ChAdOx1 nCoV-19) in healthy adults. For TCRbeta chain sequencing, PBMC samples from trial participants were taken at day 0 and at day 28 after the second dose.

This sample comprised peripheral blood, obtained 28 days after the second AZD1222 dose. The clonotype originates from an adult who received the AZD1222 COVID-19 vaccine. The chain was built from TRBV6-5 and TRBJ1-4; the D segment cannot be called with confidence. The nucleotides read TGTGCCAGCAGTTACTCGAGTGGGGAGCGTGAAAAACTGTTTTTT. The translation is CASSYSSGEREKLFF.